The next 3 T cell receptor beta chains were all read from a single sample in a study of blood T cells in healthy people across ages. PCR was performed a second time for about 7 to 12 cycles using a sample-barcoded 5' primer and a J-beta primer mix. TCRdb itself ran the 5' RACE reads through MiXCR, one entry per CDR3 protein. The sample carries 2 million or so distinct CDR3 sequences, around 50% recorded once. Sequenced material: blood. The receptors originated from a woman aged 40-49 years in good health.

The gene calls are TRBV27 and TRBJ1-2, with TRBD1 as a possible D gene (5 bases). With 5 bases removed from V and 8 bases from J, the gap between germline ends came to 15 bases. The length of the CDR3 is 13 residues. CDR1 and CDR2 from the germline V gene are MNHEY and SMNVEV (reference sequence). CDR3 coding DNA: TGTGCCAGCAGTGAAACCCAGGGTACCGGCTACACCTTC. It encodes CASSETQGTGYTF.

This clonotype appeared a few times. CDR3 DNA sequence: TGTGCCAGCAGTTACTCGCCCCCCACGGGGGGGATTTACAATGAGCAGTTCTTC. Its translation is CASSYSPPTGGIYNEQFF. The rearrangement uses TRBV6-5 and TRBJ2-1; the match to TRBD2 covers 8 bases. The CDR3 runs to 18 residues. The trim removed 0 bases at V and 4 bases at J, leaving 11 bases unmatched. Germline V lookup: CDR1 MNHEY, CDR2 SVGAGI.

The chain has TRBV7-9 and TRBJ1-2; no reliable D call. Trimming took 1 base from V and 0 from J, leaving 12 bases between them. The CDR3 is 16 residues long. Germline CDR1 and CDR2: SEHNR and FQNEAQ (reference sequence). The CDR3 DNA reads TGTGCCAGCAGCTTAGTTGTCGCAGTAGCTAACTATGGCTACACCTTC. Translating it yields CASSLVVAVANYGYTF.